This entry lists 17 T cell receptor beta chains sequenced from one sample in a study of blood T cell repertoires in COVID-19 (dated by TCRdb to about 2020). The protocol used for the library was the immunoSEQ multiplex PCR assay. TCRdb mirrors the immuneACCESS table, restricted to in-frame sequences. Some clones are absent from its copies; in checked studies, under half trace to an unresolved V gene, and the reason for the others is unknown. The sample data list about 190,000 clones, and around 87% of these were observed just once. In total, the top ten clones hold less than 3.5% of the sample. Sequenced material: peripheral blood. These receptor sequences come from a woman aged 25 to 45 with active or convalescent COVID-19.

The chain has TRBV7-9 and TRBJ2-1; 7 bases are a match to TRBD1. Looked up from germline, CDR1 is SEHNR and CDR2 is FQNEAQ (reference sequence). The CDR3 has 13 amino acids. J lost 7 bases, V lost 7 bases, and 7 bases had no gene match. As DNA, the CDR3 is TGTGCCAGCAAGGGACAGCCTCGGAATGAGCAGTTCTTC. Its translation: CASKGQPRNEQFF.

A single count supports this clone. J is TRBJ2-3 and V is TRBV4-2; 7 positions agree with TRBD2. Germline CDR1 and CDR2: LGHNA and YNFKEQ. J was trimmed by 7 bases and V by 4 bases; bases with no gene match: 11. The CDR3 sequence is 15 residues long. The CDR3 nucleotides read TGTGCCAGCAGCCCCTCACCGGGGGGATCCCATACGCAGTATTTT. Translated, it gives CASSPSPGGSHTQYF.

The J gene is TRBJ2-7, the V gene TRBV4-1, with TRBD1 identical over 11 bases. Per the germline V gene, CDR1 is MGHRA and CDR2 is YSYEKL. This CDR3 region has 15 residues. Trimming cost V 1 base and J 3 bases; bases outside gene matches: 2. In DNA form, the CDR3 reads TGCGCCAGCAGCCAAGCCGGGACAGGGGGCTACGAGCAGTACTTC. Translated, it gives CASSQAGTGGYEQYF.

The chain couples TRBV6-5 to TRBJ2-2, with unresolved D. The CDR3 length is 15 residues. In germline, CDR1 is MNHEY, CDR2 SVGAGI. V was shortened by 6 bases and J by 3 bases, with 14 bases between the two germline ends. The CDR3, as DNA: TGTGCCAGCAGCCTACTTAGCCCGGACACCGGGGAGCTGTTTTTT. Its translation is CASSLLSPDTGELFF.

This chain uses TRBV4-2 with TRBJ2-1, with D uncertain. Trimming removed 5 bases from V and 5 bases from J, with 7 bases in between. Germline lookup yields CDR1 LGHNA and CDR2 YNFKEQ. The CDR3 length is 12 residues. The CDR3 nucleotides are TGTGCCAGCAGCTCATCGGACAATGAGCAGTTCTTC. It is translated as CASSSSDNEQFF.

This chain joins TRBV11-2 and TRBJ1-3; D possibly corresponds to TRBD1 (5 bases). This CDR3 contains 17 residues. Looked up from germline, CDR1 is SGHAT and CDR2 is FQNNGV. Trimming removed 5 bases at V and 0 bases at J, with 17 bases between. Here the CDR3 reads CASSARVGVISGNTIYF. In DNA form, the CDR3 reads TGTGCCAGCAGCGCTCGGGTAGGGGTCATCTCTGGAAACACCATATATTTT.

The V call is TRBV5-1, the J call TRBJ2-6; perhaps TRBD2 as D (5 bases). Looked up from germline, CDR1 is SGHRS and CDR2 is YFSETQ. The CDR3 totals 16 residues. V was shortened by 6 bases and J by 2 bases, with 15 bases between the two germline ends. This CDR3 is CASTRLGEAGANVLTF. The CDR3 DNA reads as TGCGCCAGCACGCGCCTGGGAGAGGCTGGGGCCAACGTCCTGACTTTC.

The CDR3 nucleotides read TGTGCCAGCAGTTTATTACCCGGAGATCAGCCCCAGCATTTT. Its translation: CASSLLPGDQPQHF. The V gene is TRBV27, the J gene TRBJ1-5; no firm D call. There are 14 residues in the CDR3. V lost 1 base and J 5 bases, leaving 9 bases between the germline ends. Germline CDR1 is MNHEY and CDR2 is SMNVEV (reference sequence).

J is TRBJ1-1 and V is TRBV6-2 or TRBV6-3, with 7 bases identical to TRBD1. CDR3 length equals 18 residues. The ends lost 0 bases at V and 1 base at J; junction bases unmatched: 11. Germline V CDR1 and CDR2: MNHEY, SVGEGT. CDR3 nucleotide sequence: TGTGCCAGCAGTTACTCGACGGGCAGGGGGTCGGGGAACACTGAAGCTTTCTTT. Translated, it gives CASSYSTGRGSGNTEAFF.

V gene TRBV11-3 combines with J gene TRBJ2-7; TRBD2 matches 8 bases. This CDR3 region has 14 residues. Germline values: CDR1 SGHNT, CDR2 YENEEA. Unmatched junction bases numbered 5, after V lost 5 bases and J lost 2 bases. The CDR3 is CASSPGTRTYEQYF. As DNA, the CDR3 is TGTGCCAGCAGCCCGGGGACTAGAACCTACGAGCAGTACTTC.

The chain combines TRBV28 with TRBJ1-5; TRBD1 might be the D (5 bases). Trimming left V 5 bases short and J 3 bases short, with 11 bases between. CDR3 length: 14 residues. Per germline, CDR1 MDHEN and CDR2 SYDVKM. CDR3 DNA sequence: TGTGCCAGCAGTACTACGGGGGTCAATCAGCCCCAGCATTTT. Its protein is CASSTTGVNQPQHF.

V is TRBV5-1 and J is TRBJ2-2; perhaps TRBD1 as D (6 bases). V shed 4 bases and J shed 0 bases, with 10 bases lying between them. The CDR3 is made up of 15 amino acids. From germline, CDR1 is SGHRS and CDR2 YFSETQ. The CDR3 loop reads CASSMDSTNTGELFF. DNA of the CDR3: TGCGCCAGCAGCATGGACAGTACGAACACCGGGGAGCTGTTTTTT.

This chain uses TRBV27 with TRBJ2-7; perhaps TRBD1 as D (5 bases). The CDR3 extends over 12 amino acids. The V end lost 0 bases, the J end lost 6 bases, and 6 bases lay between the germline ends. The V gene's germline CDR1 is MNHEY and CDR2 SMNVEV (reference sequence). The CDR3 is CASSLSGAEQYF. For the CDR3, the DNA is TGTGCCAGCAGTTTATCTGGGGCCGAGCAGTACTTC.

This clone was counted a single time. The J gene is TRBJ1-3, the V gene TRBV5-4; D is undetermined. Deletions cut 4 bases from V and 0 bases from J, with 5 bases between. Germline CDR1 reads SGHNT; CDR2 reads YYREEE (reference sequence). There are 13 residues in the CDR3. The CDR3 DNA reads TGTGCCAGCAGCCTAATCTCTGGAAACACCATATATTTT. It codes for CASSLISGNTIYF.

V is TRBV4-1 and J is TRBJ1-6; D might be TRBD1 (6 bases). Trimming removed 1 base at V and 5 bases at J, with 12 bases between. Germline values: CDR1 MGHRA, CDR2 YSYEKL. The CDR3 is made up of 16 amino acids. This chain's CDR3 is CASSQARTGNNSPLHF. The CDR3 DNA is TGCGCCAGCAGCCAAGCCCGAACAGGGAATAATTCACCCCTCCACTTT.

This chain uses TRBV5-1 with TRBJ1-2; no clear D gene. Trimming took 0 bases from V and 2 from J, leaving 11 bases between them. CDR3 length: 15 amino acids. CDR1 is SGHRS, CDR2 YFSETQ, per germline. This CDR3 reads CASSLDRASNYGYTF. CDR3 coding DNA: TGCGCCAGCAGCTTGGACCGCGCGTCCAACTATGGCTACACCTTC.

This clone was observed a few times. The chain uses TRBV6-5 and TRBJ1-2, with no clear D. Germline CDR1 and CDR2: MNHEY and SVGAGI. There are 15 residues in the CDR3. V lost 1 base to trimming and J lost 4 bases, with 13 bases between them. The CDR3 region is CASSYFGGEGYGYTF. CDR3 nucleotides: TGTGCCAGCAGTTACTTTGGCGGGGAGGGCTATGGCTACACCTTC.